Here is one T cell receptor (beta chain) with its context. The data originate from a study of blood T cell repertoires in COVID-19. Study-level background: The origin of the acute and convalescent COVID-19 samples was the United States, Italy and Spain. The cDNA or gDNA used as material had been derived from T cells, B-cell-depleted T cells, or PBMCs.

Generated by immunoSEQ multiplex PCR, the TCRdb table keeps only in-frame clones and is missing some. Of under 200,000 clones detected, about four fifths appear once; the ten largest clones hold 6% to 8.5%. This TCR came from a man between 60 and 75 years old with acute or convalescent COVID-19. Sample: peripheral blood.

Written as DNA, the CDR3 is TGTGCCAGCAGCTTAATCCCACAGGGGAATCAGCCCCAGCATTTT. Translation: CASSLIPQGNQPQHF. The chain uses TRBV7-2 and TRBJ1-5, with 7 bases identical to TRBD1. The CDR3 runs 15 residues. J lost 4 bases, V lost 2 bases, and 5 bases had no gene match. Germline CDR1 SGHTA, CDR2 FQGNSA.